In its sample, the clone carrying this T cell receptor beta chain was seen a few times. Authors' methods: Quantification of nucleated cells was approximated via reference gene primer amplification. Sequencing used immunoSEQ multiplex PCR; TCRdb keeps in-frame clones, though not all of them. That table gives V, J and clone size, and the DNA gave D and trimming. The table records about 55,000 clones, about nine tenths of them present only once. The data belong to a study of blood T cell repertoires in COVID-19. Study at large: Both acute and convalescent COVID-19 samples were obtained from the United States, Italy and Spain.

J lost 3 bases, V lost 11 bases, and 15 bases had no gene match. CDR3 length equals 15 residues. Germline CDR1 reads SNHLY; CDR2 reads FYNNEI. V and J are TRBV2 and TRBJ2-7, with 8 bases matching TRBD2. Specimen: peripheral blood. This receptor was taken from a man in his 60s with active COVID-19. Written as DNA, the CDR3 is TGTGCCGGAAGGGCGAGCGGGAGTGCCCGCTACGAGCAGTACTTC. It translates to CAGRASGSARYEQYF.